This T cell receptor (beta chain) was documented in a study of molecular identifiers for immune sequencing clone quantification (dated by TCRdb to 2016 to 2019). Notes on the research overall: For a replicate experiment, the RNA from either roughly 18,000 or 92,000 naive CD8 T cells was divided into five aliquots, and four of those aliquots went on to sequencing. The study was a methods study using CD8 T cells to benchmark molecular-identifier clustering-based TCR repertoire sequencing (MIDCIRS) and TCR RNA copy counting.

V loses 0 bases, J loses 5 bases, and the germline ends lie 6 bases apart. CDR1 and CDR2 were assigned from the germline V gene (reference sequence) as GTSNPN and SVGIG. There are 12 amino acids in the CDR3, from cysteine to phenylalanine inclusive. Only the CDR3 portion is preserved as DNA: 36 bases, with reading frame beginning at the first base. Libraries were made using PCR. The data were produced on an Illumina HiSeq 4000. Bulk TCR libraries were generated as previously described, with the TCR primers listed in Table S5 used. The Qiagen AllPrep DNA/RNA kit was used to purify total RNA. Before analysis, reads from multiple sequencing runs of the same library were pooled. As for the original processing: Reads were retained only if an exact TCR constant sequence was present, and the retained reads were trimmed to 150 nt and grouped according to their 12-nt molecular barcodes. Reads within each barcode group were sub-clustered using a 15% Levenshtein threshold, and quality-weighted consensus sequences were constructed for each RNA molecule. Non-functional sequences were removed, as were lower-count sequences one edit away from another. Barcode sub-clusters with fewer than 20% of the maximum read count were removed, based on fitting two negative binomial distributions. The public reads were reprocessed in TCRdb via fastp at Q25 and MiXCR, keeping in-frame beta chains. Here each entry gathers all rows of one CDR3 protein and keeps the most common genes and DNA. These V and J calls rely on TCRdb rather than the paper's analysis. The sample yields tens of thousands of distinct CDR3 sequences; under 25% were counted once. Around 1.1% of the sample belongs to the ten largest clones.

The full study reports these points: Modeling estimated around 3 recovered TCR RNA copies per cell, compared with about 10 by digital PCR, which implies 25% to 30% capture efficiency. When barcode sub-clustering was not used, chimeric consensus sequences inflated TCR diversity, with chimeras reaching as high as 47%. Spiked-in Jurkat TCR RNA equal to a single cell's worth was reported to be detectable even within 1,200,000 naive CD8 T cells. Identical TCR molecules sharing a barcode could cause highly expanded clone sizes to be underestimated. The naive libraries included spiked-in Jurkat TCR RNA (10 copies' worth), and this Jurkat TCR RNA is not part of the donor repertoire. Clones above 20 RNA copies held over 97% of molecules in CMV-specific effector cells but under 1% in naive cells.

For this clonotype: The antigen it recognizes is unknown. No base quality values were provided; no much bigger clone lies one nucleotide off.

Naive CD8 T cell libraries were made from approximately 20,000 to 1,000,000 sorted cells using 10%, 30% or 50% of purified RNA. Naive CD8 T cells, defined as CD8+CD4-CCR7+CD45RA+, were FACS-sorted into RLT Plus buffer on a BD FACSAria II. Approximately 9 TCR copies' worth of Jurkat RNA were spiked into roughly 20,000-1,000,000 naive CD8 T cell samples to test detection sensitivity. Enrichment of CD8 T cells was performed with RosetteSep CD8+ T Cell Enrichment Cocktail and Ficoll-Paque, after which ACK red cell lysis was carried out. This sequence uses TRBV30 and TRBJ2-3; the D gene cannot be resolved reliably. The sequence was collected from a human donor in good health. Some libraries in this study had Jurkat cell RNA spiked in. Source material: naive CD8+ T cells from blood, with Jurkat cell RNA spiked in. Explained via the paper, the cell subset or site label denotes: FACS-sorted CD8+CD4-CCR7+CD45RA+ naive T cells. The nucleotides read TGTGCCTGGAGTGTAGCCGGAGATACGCAGTATTTT. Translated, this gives CAWSVAGDTQYF.